This TCR beta chain came from a study of T cell responses to AZD1222 COVID-19 vaccine. Study findings and constraints: Unmutated variant regions reportedly attract nearly half of all spike-specific TCRs. Dominant at 160-218 and 743-854, vaccine-associated CD4 TCRs also spanned spike. Just 5 to 7 people given AZD1222 tested seropositive at baseline.

Clones were sequenced by immunoSEQ multiplex PCR, and TCRdb holds only the in-frame ones, with some missing. The table shows more than 95,000 clones, with roughly 91% occurring only once. Trimming pared 5 bases from V and 4 bases from J, leaving 20 bases between. The V gene's germline CDR1 is MRHNA and CDR2 SNTAGT. CDR3 length equals 16 residues. The analysis combined second doses at about 4 or about 12 weeks. About this clone: The antigen remains undetermined.

Source: peripheral blood, taken 28 days after the second AZD1222 dose. This rearrangement joins TRBV6-4 to TRBJ1-2; D not resolved. This TCR was recovered from an adult who received the AZD1222 COVID-19 vaccine. CDR3 sequence: CASSSRGEVPGYGYTF. The CDR3 DNA follows: TGTGCCAGCAGTTCCCGTGGAGAGGTCCCAGGCTATGGCTACACCTTC.